Here is one T cell receptor (beta chain) with its context. What it binds is unknown. Vbeta (60) and Jbeta (13) primers were used in the PCR. Data came from immunoSEQ multiplex PCR; TCRdb stores just in-frame clones and leaves some out. The table records about 140,000 clones, about three quarters of them present only once. With V trimmed by 6 bases and J by 3 bases, 7 bases remained unmatched. The CDR3 is 14 residues long. Germline lookup yields CDR1 MDHEN and CDR2 SYDVKM. The data stem from a study of cytomegalovirus exposure and HLA in healthy donors. General study points: It is likely that the observed cluster of highly shared sequence variants was a sequencing artifact. Researchers counted 180 or so TCR beta chains as cytomegalovirus-associated.

The TCR sequence derives from a female donor in good health and CMV-seronegative. Sample: PBMCs. The chain uses TRBV28 and TRBJ2-7; 8 nucleotides line up with TRBD1. In DNA form, the CDR3 reads TGTGCCAGCAGGGTAGGACAGGGAAGCTACGAGCAGTACTTC. Protein: CASRVGQGSYEQYF. Filled out from reference TRBV28 and TRBJ2-7, the complete variable domain reads DVKVTQSSRYLVKRTGEKVFLECVQDMDHENMFWYRQDPGLGLRLIYFSYDVKMKEKGDIPEGYSVSREKKERFSLILESASTNQTSMYLCASRVGQGSYEQYFGPGTRLTVT.